Sequencing of this T cell receptor beta chain was carried out in a study of blood T cells in healthy people across ages. With a J-beta primer mix and a sample-barcoded 5' primer, a second PCR ran about 6 to 11 cycles. Each TCR beta cDNA got a 12-nucleotide random molecular identifier. TCRdb fed the 5' RACE reads into MiXCR, producing one record per CDR3 protein. The sample holds more than 450,000 distinct CDR3 sequences, about 28% seen once. The CDR3 is made up of 16 amino acids. Per the germline V gene, CDR1 is SGHRS and CDR2 is YFSETQ. V lost 4 bases, J lost 0 bases, and 11 bases lay in between. These sequences were also reported in another study, on T cells of mothers and their children.

The genes are TRBV5-1 and TRBJ1-6; no firm D call. The sample was blood. This TCR derives from a boy between 2 and 15 years old in good health. CDR3 DNA sequence: TGCGCCAGCAGCCGGGTGGAGAGCTCCTATAATTCACCCCTCCACTTT. It is translated as CASSRVESSYNSPLHF.